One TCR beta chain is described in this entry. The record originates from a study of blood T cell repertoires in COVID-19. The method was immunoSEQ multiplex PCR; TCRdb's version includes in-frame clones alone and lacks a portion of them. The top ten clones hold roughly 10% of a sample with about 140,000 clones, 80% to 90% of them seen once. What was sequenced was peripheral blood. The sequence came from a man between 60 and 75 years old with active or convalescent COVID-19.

CDR3 amino acids: CASSRDRGDTQYF. In DNA form, the CDR3 reads TGTGCCAGCAGCCGGGACAGGGGAGATACGCAGTATTTT. The chain carries TRBV5-8 and TRBJ2-3; 10 nucleotides line up with TRBD1. The CDR3 has 13 amino acids. Germline assignment: CDR1 SGHTS and CDR2 YDEGEE. V was pared by 4 bases and J by 5 bases, with 1 base of the junction left unmatched.